The clone carrying this T cell receptor (beta chain) was seen at least ten times. No antigen is known for it. J gave up 6 bases and V 5 bases, and 8 bases lay outside the gene matches. The CDR3 sequence is 16 residues long. The germline gives CDR1 SGHNT, CDR2 YENEEA. From the 5' RACE reads, TCRdb called clonotypes with MiXCR, one entry per CDR3 protein. The table records more than 35,000 distinct CDR3 sequences, roughly 6.3% of them present only once. This sample is drawn from a study of neurological immune-mediated disorders. Overall study results and limits: Expanded clones shared no CDR3 amino acid sequences across subjects, suggesting private repertoires in all groups.

The clonotype comes from a woman in her forties in good health. Material for sequencing was CD4+ T cells from blood. The J gene is TRBJ2-3, the V gene TRBV11-3, with 13 bases that match TRBD2. Written as DNA, the CDR3 is TGTGCCAGCAGCCCCGGGGGACTAGCGGGATTTGATACGCAGTATTTT. It yields the protein CASSPGGLAGFDTQYF.